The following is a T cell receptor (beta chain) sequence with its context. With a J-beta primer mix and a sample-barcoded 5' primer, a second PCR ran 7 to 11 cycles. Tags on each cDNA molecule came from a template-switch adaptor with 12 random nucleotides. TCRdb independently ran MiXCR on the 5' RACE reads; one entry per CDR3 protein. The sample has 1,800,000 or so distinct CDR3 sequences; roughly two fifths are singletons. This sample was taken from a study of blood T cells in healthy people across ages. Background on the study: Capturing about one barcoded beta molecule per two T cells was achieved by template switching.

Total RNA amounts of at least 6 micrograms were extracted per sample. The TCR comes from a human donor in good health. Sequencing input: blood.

CDR3 nucleotides: TGTGCCAGCAGCGCAGGACGGAGAGATGAAAAACTGTTTTTT. Amino acids: CASSAGRRDEKLFF. This rearrangement joins TRBV7-2 to TRBJ1-4; D unresolved. CDR3 length equals 14 residues. V lost 5 bases and J lost 6, with 13 bases in between. Germline V lookup: CDR1 SGHTA, CDR2 FQGNSA.